These T cell receptor beta chains were read from a single sample in a study of blood T cell repertoires in COVID-19. The assay was immunoSEQ multiplex PCR, and TCRdb's table has in-frame clones only and misses some. This table has around 230,000 clones, more than 65% appearing once. The specimen was peripheral blood. The receptor set was obtained from a man between 35 and 55 years old who had recovered from COVID-19. CDR3s include the opening cysteine and the closing phenylalanine or tryptophan. D genes are given only for firm matches. Clone size is shown for a subset of rows, as once, few, many or a class of expanded clone.

d_gene: TRBD1; abundance: few; v_gene: TRBV5-1; j_gene: TRBJ2-3; len: 15; CDR3aa: CASRGQAELTDTQYF; CDR3nt: TGCGCCAGCAGAGGACAGGCCGAACTCACAGATACGCAGTATTTT
d_gene: NA; abundance: NA; v_gene: TRBV14; j_gene: TRBJ1-6; len: 15; CDR3aa: CASSQDRYYNSPLHF; CDR3nt: TGTGCCAGCAGCCAAGACAGATACTATAATTCACCCCTCCACTTT
d_gene: NA; abundance: NA; v_gene: TRBV30; j_gene: TRBJ1-2; len: 13; CDR3aa: CAWSPRRLDGYTF; CDR3nt: TGTGCCTGGAGTCCTCGCAGGTTGGATGGCTACACCTTC
d_gene: TRBD2; abundance: NA; v_gene: TRBV19; j_gene: TRBJ2-3; len: 18; CDR3aa: CASSPTQLAGAFDLSQYF; CDR3nt: TGTGCCAGTAGTCCAACACAACTAGCGGGAGCATTTGACTTATCGCAGTATTTT
d_gene: TRBD2; abundance: NA; v_gene: TRBV4-3; j_gene: TRBJ2-3; len: 18; CDR3aa: CASSQDLGLAGDRDTQYF; CDR3nt: TGCGCCAGCAGCCAAGATTTGGGACTAGCGGGAGACCGGGATACGCAGTATTTT
d_gene: NA; abundance: NA; v_gene: TRBV6-2/TRBV6-3; j_gene: TRBJ2-7; len: 14; CDR3aa: CASSYSDRSYEQYF; CDR3nt: TGTGCCAGCAGTTACTCGGACAGATCCTACGAGCAGTACTTC
d_gene: NA; abundance: NA; v_gene: TRBV2; j_gene: TRBJ1-2; len: 13; CDR3aa: CASSEWQGYGYTF; CDR3nt: TGTGCCAGCAGTGAGTGGCAGGGCTATGGCTACACCTTC
d_gene: TRBD2; abundance: NA; v_gene: TRBV7-2; j_gene: TRBJ2-1; len: 15; CDR3aa: CASSLVAGAGGEQFF; CDR3nt: TGTGCCAGCAGCTTAGTTGCGGGAGCGGGCGGTGAGCAGTTCTTC
d_gene: NA; abundance: NA; v_gene: TRBV6-1; j_gene: TRBJ2-5; len: 17; CDR3aa: CASSDRRRGIFQETQYF; CDR3nt: TGTGCCAGCAGTGATCGTAGGCGGGGTATCTTCCAAGAGACCCAGTACTTC
d_gene: NA; abundance: NA; v_gene: TRBV19; j_gene: TRBJ2-2; len: 12; CDR3aa: CASSIQTGELFF; CDR3nt: TGTGCCAGTAGTATCCAGACCGGGGAGCTGTTTTTT
d_gene: TRBD2; abundance: NA; v_gene: TRBV9; j_gene: TRBJ2-3; len: 19; CDR3aa: CASSGRRGLAGFSTDTQYF; CDR3nt: TGTGCCAGCAGCGGCCGTCGGGGACTAGCGGGATTTAGCACAGATACGCAGTATTTT
d_gene: NA; abundance: once; v_gene: TRBV5-1; j_gene: TRBJ2-1; len: 14; CDR3aa: CAGSIGTPNNEQFF; CDR3nt: TGCGCCGGCAGCATCGGGACACCGAACAATGAGCAGTTCTTC
d_gene: TRBD1; abundance: NA; v_gene: TRBV9; j_gene: TRBJ2-1; len: 16; CDR3aa: CASSLQGQGSYNEQFF; CDR3nt: TGTGCCAGCAGCTTACAGGGACAGGGATCCTACAATGAGCAGTTCTTC
d_gene: TRBD2; abundance: few; v_gene: TRBV6-2/TRBV6-3; j_gene: TRBJ2-3; len: 16; CDR3aa: CASSYDGTSGSDTQYF; CDR3nt: TGTGCCAGCAGTTACGACGGGACTAGCGGGTCGGATACGCAGTATTTT
d_gene: TRBD2; abundance: NA; v_gene: TRBV5-6; j_gene: TRBJ2-3; len: 15; CDR3aa: CASSRWGLAGATQYF; CDR3nt: TGTGCCAGCAGCAGATGGGGACTAGCGGGAGCTACGCAGTATTTT
d_gene: NA; abundance: NA; v_gene: TRBV5-4; j_gene: TRBJ2-7; len: 13; CDR3aa: CASSAGPQYEQYF; CDR3nt: TGTGCCAGCAGCGCGGGACCTCAGTACGAGCAGTACTTC
d_gene: NA; abundance: NA; v_gene: TRBV27; j_gene: TRBJ1-2; len: 15; CDR3aa: CASSFQYGTNYGYTF; CDR3nt: TGTGCCAGCAGTTTTCAATACGGTACTAACTATGGCTACACCTTC
d_gene: NA; abundance: NA; v_gene: TRBV7-8; j_gene: TRBJ1-2; len: 12; CDR3aa: CASSPVEGGYTF; CDR3nt: TGTGCCAGCAGCCCCGTGGAGGGTGGCTACACCTTC
d_gene: TRBD1; abundance: NA; v_gene: TRBV6-2/TRBV6-3; j_gene: TRBJ1-1; len: 15; CDR3aa: CASSSPGQGDTEAFF; CDR3nt: TGTGCCAGCAGTTCCCCGGGACAGGGGGACACTGAAGCTTTCTTT
d_gene: NA; abundance: NA; v_gene: TRBV19; j_gene: TRBJ1-2; len: 15; CDR3aa: CASSIRTAINYGYTF; CDR3nt: TGTGCCAGTAGTATCCGGACAGCAATAAACTATGGCTACACCTTC
d_gene: NA; abundance: NA; v_gene: TRBV2; j_gene: TRBJ2-5; len: 13; CDR3aa: CASGRQVQETQYF; CDR3nt: TGTGCCAGCGGGAGACAGGTCCAAGAGACCCAGTACTTC
d_gene: NA; abundance: NA; v_gene: TRBV5-8; j_gene: TRBJ2-7; len: 13; CDR3aa: CASSLFIRSEQYF; CDR3nt: TGTGCCAGCAGCTTGTTCATTAGAAGCGAGCAGTACTTC
d_gene: TRBD1; abundance: many; v_gene: TRBV27; j_gene: TRBJ2-2; len: 14; CDR3aa: CASGYRGRPGELFF; CDR3nt: TGTGCCAGCGGGTACAGGGGGCGTCCCGGGGAGCTGTTTTTT
d_gene: TRBD1; abundance: NA; v_gene: TRBV7-2; j_gene: TRBJ2-5; len: 16; CDR3aa: CASSLRDRDSSETQYF; CDR3nt: TGTGCCAGCAGCCTACGGGACAGGGACTCGTCGGAGACCCAGTACTTC
d_gene: TRBD2; abundance: NA; v_gene: TRBV11-2; j_gene: TRBJ2-1; len: 14; CDR3aa: CASSLDRLAGVKFF; CDR3nt: TGTGCCAGCAGCTTAGATCGGCTAGCGGGAGTCAAATTCTTC
d_gene: TRBD2; abundance: once; v_gene: TRBV6-2/TRBV6-3; j_gene: TRBJ2-5; len: 15; CDR3aa: CASSYLAGAKETQYF; CDR3nt: TGTGCCAGCAGTTATCTAGCGGGGGCTAAAGAGACCCAGTACTTC
d_gene: NA; abundance: NA; v_gene: TRBV5-4; j_gene: TRBJ2-7; len: 16; CDR3aa: CASSSKAGASLGEQYF; CDR3nt: TGTGCCAGCAGCTCTAAGGCGGGGGCGTCCCTCGGCGAGCAGTACTTC
d_gene: TRBD2; abundance: NA; v_gene: TRBV6-6; j_gene: TRBJ2-3; len: 16; CDR3aa: CASSRLAGGRTDTQYF; CDR3nt: TGTGCCAGCAGTCGACTAGCGGGGGGACGCACAGATACGCAGTATTTT
d_gene: NA; abundance: NA; v_gene: TRBV5-8; j_gene: TRBJ1-1; len: 18; CDR3aa: CASRFDRPHSDVNTEAFF; CDR3nt: TGTGCCAGCAGATTTGACAGGCCCCATTCGGATGTGAACACTGAAGCTTTCTTT
d_gene: NA; abundance: NA; v_gene: TRBV6-5; j_gene: TRBJ1-4; len: 15; CDR3aa: CASRTPQGSGEKLFF; CDR3nt: TGTGCCAGCAGGACGCCCCAGGGGAGTGGCGAAAAACTGTTTTTT
d_gene: NA; abundance: NA; v_gene: TRBV2; j_gene: TRBJ2-3; len: 15; CDR3aa: CASSAGIFRADTQYF; CDR3nt: TGTGCCAGCAGTGCCGGGATTTTTCGGGCAGATACGCAGTATTTT
d_gene: TRBD1; abundance: NA; v_gene: TRBV6-5; j_gene: TRBJ2-2; len: 13; CDR3aa: CAIRDRNTGELFF; CDR3nt: TGTGCCATACGGGACAGGAACACCGGGGAGCTGTTTTTT